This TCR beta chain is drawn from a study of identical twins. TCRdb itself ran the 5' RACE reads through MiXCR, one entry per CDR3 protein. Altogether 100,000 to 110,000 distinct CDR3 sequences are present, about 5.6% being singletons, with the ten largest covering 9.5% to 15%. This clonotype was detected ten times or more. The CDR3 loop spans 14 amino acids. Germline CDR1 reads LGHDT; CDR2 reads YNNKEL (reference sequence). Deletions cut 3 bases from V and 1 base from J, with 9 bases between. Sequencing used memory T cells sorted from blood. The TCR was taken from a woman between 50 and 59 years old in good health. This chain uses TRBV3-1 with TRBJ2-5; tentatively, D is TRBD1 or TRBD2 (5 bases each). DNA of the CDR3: TGTGCCAGCAGCCAGATGAGGGGCCAAGAGACCCAGTACTTC. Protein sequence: CASSQMRGQETQYF.